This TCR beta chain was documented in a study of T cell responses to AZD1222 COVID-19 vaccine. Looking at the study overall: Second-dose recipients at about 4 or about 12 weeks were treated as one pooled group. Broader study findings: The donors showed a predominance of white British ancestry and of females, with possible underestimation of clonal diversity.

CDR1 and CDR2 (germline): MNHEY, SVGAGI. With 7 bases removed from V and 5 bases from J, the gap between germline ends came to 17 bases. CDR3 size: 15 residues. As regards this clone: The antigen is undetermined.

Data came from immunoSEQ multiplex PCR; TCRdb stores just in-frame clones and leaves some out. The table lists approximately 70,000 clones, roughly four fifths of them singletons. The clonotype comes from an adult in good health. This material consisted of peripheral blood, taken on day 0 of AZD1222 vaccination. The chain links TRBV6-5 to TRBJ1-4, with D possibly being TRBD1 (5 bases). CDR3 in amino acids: CASKRRTGPNEKLFF. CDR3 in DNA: TGTGCCAGCAAACGTAGAACAGGTCCCAATGAAAAACTGTTTTTT.